This TCR beta chain was recorded in a study of blood T cell repertoires in COVID-19. Profiled with immunoSEQ multiplex PCR; TCRdb holds only in-frame clones, not every one. The sample lists about 140,000 clones, 84% occurring once. Trimming removed 4 bases at V and 7 bases at J, with 10 bases between. This CDR3 is 13 amino acids long. Germline V gives CDR1 MNHEY, CDR2 SMNVEV (reference sequence). Patients in Seattle were enrolled during active infection, then followed longitudinally. This clone has only one observation. The origin of this receptor is a man younger than 40 with COVID-19, enrolled during active disease. The genes are TRBV27 and TRBJ2-2, with a tentative D call TRBD1 (6 bases). The source material was peripheral blood. The CDR3 DNA reads as TGTGCCAGCAGTTCAGGGGTGGTCGGGGAGCTGTTTTTT. Its translation is CASSSGVVGELFF.